A selection of T cell receptor beta chains follows, all from one sample in a study of regulatory T cells in long-lasting Graves disease. A single record per CDR3 protein comes from TCRdb applying MiXCR to the multiplex PCR reads. The profile covers about 460,000 distinct CDR3 sequences, with approximately 23% appearing a single time and over 10% taken by the ten largest. Specimen: peripheral blood mononuclear cells (PBMCs), collected when the disease was refractory, from a patient treated with antithyroid drugs. The receptors were sampled from a female donor with Graves disease. Each CDR3 is given without its conserved first and last residue. Each record gives: D gene, clone size, V gene, CDR3 protein. A D gene is named only where the DNA matches it firmly. A row's size may be missing; if present it is once, few, many or a size class.

NA few TRBV6-1 ASSPPQRYGYT
NA few TRBV30 AWTGGGHSYEQY
NA NA TRBV7-2 ASSLTSLNEKLF
TRBD1 few TRBV19 ASTRDRADQPQH
NA NA TRBV13 ASGRGNTGELF
NA NA TRBV4-3 ASSQEGGSTEAF
TRBD2 many TRBV28 ASSLIVAGEGEQY
NA many TRBV7-3 ASSPGRNSNQPQH
NA NA TRBV5-5 ASSRGIGDTQY
NA few TRBV28 ASNDPGTSYEQY
TRBD2 many TRBV11-2 ASSLVGRGSKETQY
NA NA TRBV18 ASSPGSWMNTEAF
NA few TRBV3-1 ASSQKFGRTAQY
NA NA TRBV7-2 ASSSPQVSGNTIY
TRBD1 many TRBV6-5 ASSSGTANYEQY
NA NA TRBV20-1 SARGGGVGTEAF
NA NA TRBV20-1 SARASYTGELF
NA many TRBV12-3/TRBV12-4 ASSLEVDQPQH
TRBD2 NA TRBV6-5 ASSYRPSGLRGANVLT
NA many TRBV7-2 ASSLVASRSYEQY
TRBD2 few TRBV10-3 AITRGEGYEQY
NA many TRBV28 ASSSPGSIGGPQH
NA few TRBV19 ASSIGTASQETQY
TRBD2 NA TRBV5-1 ASSLMASGRGVSYEQY
TRBD1 many TRBV28 ASILTRGEKLF
NA many TRBV7-8 ASSITGISEAF